Following are 26 T cell receptor beta chains from one sample sequenced in a study of Siglec-9 on CD8 T cells in melanoma. The protocol was immunoSEQ multiplex PCR, while the TCRdb copy is restricted to in-frame clones and leaves out a portion. The sample lists more than 30,000 clones, roughly 80% occurring once. Sequenced material: Siglec-9- CD8+ T cells sorted from blood. The receptors shown here come from a human donor in good health.

The V and J genes are TRBV2 and TRBJ1-2, with D unclear. With 7 bases removed from V and 5 bases from J, the gap between germline ends came to 20 bases. CDR3 length equals 15 residues. Germline CDR1 is SNHLY and CDR2 is FYNNEI. The CDR3, as DNA: TGTGCCAGCAAACAGCCAGCGGGGATACGGTATGGCTACACCTTC. Residues: CASKQPAGIRYGYTF.

This chain connects TRBV5-4 to TRBJ1-2; 7 nucleotides line up with TRBD1. After removal of 2 bases from V and 5 bases from J, the junction contained 3 bases not matched to a gene. CDR3 length: 13 amino acids. CDR1 and CDR2 from the germline V gene are SGHNT and YYREEE (reference sequence). The CDR3 sequence: CASSFTGAYGYTF. Here the CDR3 DNA reads TGTGCCAGCAGCTTTACAGGGGCATATGGCTACACCTTC.

The chain has TRBV5-4 and TRBJ2-7, with D tentatively TRBD2 (5 bases). CDR3 length: 13 amino acids. With 0 bases removed from V and 4 bases from J, the gap between germline ends came to 8 bases. The V gene's germline CDR1 is SGHNT and CDR2 YYREEE (reference sequence). As DNA, the CDR3 is TGTGCCAGCAGCTTGGAGGGCGGGTACGAGCAGTACTTC. Its translation is CASSLEGGYEQYF. Drawing the rest from reference TRBV5-4 and TRBJ2-7, the complete variable domain is ETGVTQSPTHLIKTRGQQVTLRCSSQSGHNTVSWYQQALGQGPQFIFQYYREEENGRGNFPPRFSGLQFPNYSSELNVNALELDDSALYLCASSLEGGYEQYFGPGTRLTVT.

The chain links TRBV13 to TRBJ1-2, with D possibly being TRBD1 (5 bases). This CDR3 has 13 residues. CDR1 is PRHDT, CDR2 FYEKMQ, per germline (reference sequence). V was cut by 5 bases and J by 7 bases, with 14 bases left in between. The CDR3 DNA reads TGTGCCAGCAGCGGGGCCCCGGGGGTTGGCTACACCTTC. It is translated as CASSGAPGVGYTF.

The J gene is TRBJ1-2, the V gene TRBV7-8, with 7 bases matching TRBD1. Germline V gene lookup returns CDR1 SGHVS and CDR2 FQNEAQ. The V segment lost 5 bases and the J segment 7 bases; nucleotides outside the gene matches: 13. The CDR3 spans 15 residues. The CDR3 nucleotides read TGTGCCAGCAGCGAACTCGAACAGGGGCTTGGTGGCTACACCTTC. Translation gives CASSELEQGLGGYTF.

The chain recombines TRBV14 with TRBJ1-6, with a possible D match to TRBD1 (5 bases). Germline V gene lookup returns CDR1 SGHDN and CDR2 FVKESK. Trimming took 0 bases from V and 14 from J, leaving 11 bases between them. This CDR3 has 13 amino acids. The CDR3 DNA reads as TGTGCCAGCAGCCAAGAGGTCGGGGCAACCCTCCACTTT. Translating it yields CASSQEVGATLHF.

The gene calls are TRBV5-6 and TRBJ2-7, with a tentative D call TRBD1 (7 bases). The CDR3 has 12 residues. With 4 bases removed from V and 7 bases from J, the gap between germline ends came to 12 bases. Per the germline V gene, CDR1 is SGHDT and CDR2 is YYEEEE. The CDR3, as DNA: TGTGCCAGCAGCGGAGGGGGCGTGGAGCAGTACTTC. Its translation: CASSGGGVEQYF.

The gene calls are TRBV7-6 and TRBJ1-1; possible D gene TRBD1, 5 bases. This CDR3 is built from 15 residues. The germline V and J ends were trimmed by 7 bases and 4 bases, with 19 bases remaining between them. Germline V lookup: CDR1 SGHVS, CDR2 FNYEAQ. The CDR3 DNA is TGTGCCAGCATCCCCGCGGGGGAAGAGGGCACTGAAGCTTTCTTT. Its translation is CASIPAGEEGTEAFF.

The table lists this clone with a few counts. The V call is TRBV6-5, the J call TRBJ2-1, with 7 bases lining up with TRBD1. The J segment lost 9 bases and the V segment lost 5 bases, leaving 4 bases of the junction unmatched. Germline CDR1 reads MNHEY; CDR2 reads SVGAGI. This CDR3 region has 12 residues. The CDR3 reads CASSPTGLEQFF. The DNA of the CDR3 is TGTGCCAGCAGTCCGACAGGGCTTGAGCAGTTCTTC.

Regarding this clone: The junction departs from the called germline gene at one end, perhaps through a read error. The CDR3 loop reads CASSFGGQETQYF. The CDR3 DNA sequence: TGTGCTAGCAGCTTTGGGGGGCAGGAGACCCAGTACTTC. The J gene is TRBJ2-5, the V gene TRBV7-7, with D possibly called TRBD1 or TRBD2 (6 bases each). Germline CDR1 SSHAT, CDR2 FNYEAQ (reference sequence). The CDR3 runs 13 residues. The full variable domain, rest sourced from reference TRBV7-7 and TRBJ2-5, is GAGVSQSPRYKVTKRGQDVTLRCDPISSHATLYWYQQALGQGPEFLTYFNYEAQPDKSGLPSDRFSAERPEGSISTLTIQRTEQRDSAMYRCASSFGGQETQYFGPGTRLLVL.

This chain connects TRBV7-9 to TRBJ2-7; TRBD1 aligns across 11 bases. J was trimmed by 2 bases and V by 5 bases; bases with no gene match: 5. This CDR3 region has 15 residues. Per the germline V gene, CDR1 is SEHNR and CDR2 is FQNEAQ (reference sequence). In DNA form, the CDR3 reads TGTGCCAGCAGCAAAGGGACAGGGGGGCCCTACGAGCAGTACTTC. Its translation: CASSKGTGGPYEQYF.

The V call is TRBV11-2, the J call TRBJ1-2, with unresolved D. The CDR3 runs to 14 residues. Trimming took 3 bases from V and 2 from J, leaving 10 bases between them. Germline V gene sequence: CDR1 SGHAT, CDR2 FQNNGV. The DNA for the CDR3 is TGTGCCAGCAGCTTGAGTATTGAGAACTATGGCTACACCTTC. Encoded protein: CASSLSIENYGYTF.

V is TRBV28 and J is TRBJ1-1; D remains ambiguous. Trimming took off 4 bases at V and 3 bases at J, with 6 bases between the two ends. The germline V gene has CDR1 MDHEN and CDR2 SYDVKM. This CDR3 contains 12 residues. For the CDR3, the DNA is TGTGCCAGCAGTTACGGTTACACTGAAGCTTTCTTT. Translated: CASSYGYTEAFF.

There are a few counts of this clone. The chain joins TRBV4-2 to TRBJ1-1; D not resolved. This CDR3 is 14 amino acids long. The germline V and J ends were trimmed by 1 base and 3 bases, with 9 bases remaining between them. Germline CDR1 LGHNA, CDR2 YNFKEQ. CDR3 sequence (DNA): TGTGCCAGCAGCCAAGGAAAGCCTGACACTGAAGCTTTCTTT. This translates into CASSQGKPDTEAFF.

The chain's CDR3 is CASSYTQGNTIYF. The CDR3, as DNA: TGTGCCAGCAGTTACACACAAGGAAACACCATATATTTT. This chain connects TRBV6-5 to TRBJ1-3; no reliable D call. Looked up from germline, CDR1 is MNHEY and CDR2 is SVGAGI. The length of the CDR3 is 13 residues. V shed 2 bases and J shed 4 bases, with 6 bases lying between them.

The rearrangement uses TRBV30 and TRBJ2-7, with D unclear. CDR3 length equals 13 residues. Looked up from germline, CDR1 is GTSNPN and CDR2 is SVGIG (reference sequence). V gave up 2 bases and J gave up 6 bases, with 14 bases separating them. The CDR3 DNA follows: TGTGCCTGGAGTCGGTTCGGCTGGGGCGAGCAGTACTTC. Amino acid sequence: CAWSRFGWGEQYF.

This chain links TRBV14 with TRBJ1-2; TRBD1 agrees at 7 bases. The CDR3 is 15 residues long. V lost 2 bases and J lost 3; bases outside the gene matches: 6. Germline V gene sequence: CDR1 SGHDN, CDR2 FVKESK. The CDR3 protein is CASSQTGAAHYGYTF. CDR3 nucleotide sequence: TGTGCCAGCAGCCAAACAGGGGCCGCCCACTATGGCTACACCTTC.

The chain uses TRBV6-1 and TRBJ1-4; a weak D match, TRBD1 (6 bases). Germline lookup yields CDR1 MNHNS and CDR2 SASEGT. The V end lost 7 bases, the J end lost 0 bases, and 12 bases lay between the germline ends. The CDR3 runs 15 residues. The CDR3 sequence is CASITGPATNEKLFF. The CDR3 DNA reads as TGTGCCAGCATTACAGGGCCGGCAACTAATGAAAAACTGTTTTTT.

This clone was counted a few times. The chain recombines TRBV7-2 with TRBJ1-6, with a possible D match to TRBD1 (6 bases). V dropped 0 bases and J dropped 10 bases, with 10 bases sitting between them. Germline lookup yields CDR1 SGHTA and CDR2 FQGNSA. The CDR3 spans 14 residues. The CDR3 loop reads CASSLARGGSPLHF. The CDR3 DNA follows: TGTGCCAGCAGCTTAGCGCGAGGGGGATCACCCCTCCACTTT.

This clone showed up just once. V usage is TRBV19 and J usage is TRBJ1-2; D unclear. From germline, CDR1 is LNHDA and CDR2 SQIVND (reference sequence). There are 13 residues in the CDR3. Trimming shortened V by 3 bases and J by 8 bases, and 13 bases separated the two germline ends. CDR3 amino acids: CASSMSGSKGYTF. CDR3 coding DNA: TGTGCCAGTAGTATGTCGGGAAGTAAGGGCTACACCTTC.

The table lists this clone with a few counts. The J gene is TRBJ2-7, the V gene TRBV28, with D perhaps matching TRBD2 (5 bases). V dropped 3 bases and J dropped 1 base, with 7 bases sitting between them. Looked up from germline, CDR1 is MDHEN and CDR2 is SYDVKM. CDR3 length equals 13 residues. CDR3 sequence: CASSFRESYEQYF. For the CDR3, the DNA is TGTGCCAGCAGTTTCCGGGAATCCTACGAGCAGTACTTC.

This chain connects TRBV12-5 to TRBJ1-2; D is unclear. Deletions cut 6 bases from V and 7 bases from J, with 15 bases between. Germline V gives CDR1 LGHNT, CDR2 FRNRAP. The length of the CDR3 is 13 residues. The CDR3 bases are TGTGCTAGTGGCCCCGGAGGGTTGGCTGGCTACACCTTC. It specifies CASGPGGLAGYTF.

The V gene is TRBV11-3, the J gene TRBJ2-5; 11 bases agree with TRBD2. Looked up from germline, CDR1 is SGHNT and CDR2 is YENEEA. V shed 0 bases and J 3 bases; nucleotides not matched to a gene: 0. The CDR3 length is 15 residues. In DNA, the CDR3 is TGTGCCAGCAGCTTAGAGACTAGCGGGGAAGAGACCCAGTACTTC. Protein sequence: CASSLETSGEETQYF. Based on the CDR3 plus reference TRBV11-3 and TRBJ2-5, the full variable domain is EAGVVQSPRYKIIEKKQPVAFWCNPISGHNTLYWYLQNLGQGPELLIRYENEEAVDDSQLPKDRFSAERLKGVDSTLKIQPAELGDSAVYLCASSLETSGEETQYFGPGTRLLVL.

The chain's CDR3 is CASSVGQTYNEQFF. CDR3 nucleotides: TGTGCCAGCAGTGTAGGACAGACCTACAATGAGCAGTTCTTC. The chain has TRBV16 and TRBJ2-1; a weak D match, TRBD1 (6 bases). The germline gives CDR1 KGHSY, CDR2 FQNENV. The CDR3 contains 14 residues. The V gene lost 6 bases and the J gene lost 2 bases, with 11 bases spanning the gap.

V gene TRBV27 combines with J gene TRBJ1-2, with unresolved D. Germline CDR1 is MNHEY and CDR2 is SMNVEV (reference sequence). The ends were cut back, 6 bases at V and 4 bases at J, with 9 bases in the middle. The CDR3 sequence is 12 residues long. The CDR3 region is CASSPVGYGYTF. The CDR3 DNA reads as TGTGCCAGCAGCCCGGTGGGCTATGGCTACACCTTC.

The chain carries TRBV19 and TRBJ2-7, with D hard to call. The CDR3 covers 13 residues. Trimming removed 4 bases from V and 3 bases from J, with 10 bases in between. Germline CDR1 reads LNHDA; CDR2 reads SQIVND (reference sequence). CDR3 residues: CASSTGSFYEQYF. The CDR3 DNA reads as TGTGCCAGTAGTACCGGATCCTTCTACGAGCAGTACTTC. The full variable domain, rest sourced from reference TRBV19 and TRBJ2-7, is DGGITQSPKYLFRKEGQNVTLSCEQNLNHDAMYWYRQDPGQGLRLIYYSQIVNDFQKGDIAEGYSVSREKKESFPLTVTSAQKNPTAFYLCASSTGSFYEQYFGPGTRLTVT.